The entry below describes one T cell receptor (beta chain). There are a few counts of this clone. It lacks a known antigen. No qualities accompany the bases; no much larger clone lies one base away. The sample belongs to a study of CD8 T cells in seronegative destructive rheumatoid arthritis (dated by TCRdb to 2018 to 2021). The study in broad terms: At the time of sampling, most of the eight CND-RA patients were on biological drugs. Peripheral CD8+ TCRbeta repertoires were compared between CCP-negative destructive rheumatoid arthritis (CND-RA) patients and newly diagnosed seropositive RA, seronegative RA and healthy controls. The seropositive RA, seronegative RA and healthy control comparison cohorts were obtained from an earlier published TCRbeta dataset rather than being newly sequenced.

Genomic DNA from CD8+ cells was used for TCRbeta sequencing according to the manufacturer's instructions. The immunoSEQ assay was used for TCRbeta sequencing, which was carried out at a genomics technology centre in Finland. The authors' pipeline ran thus. Clonotype tables generated by the immunoSEQ preprocessing pipeline were converted into VDJtools format, and non-productive clonotypes were filtered out. Samples below 10,000 reads were excluded and the rest subsampled to 10,000 reads; most of the eight CND-RA samples passed. Shannon-Wiener, Simpson and clonality indices were calculated with the VDJtools CalcDiversityStats function on data subsampled to 10,000 reads. To infer antigen specificity, non-singleton TCRbeta clonotypes were hard-matched against VDJdb, with no mismatches permitted. CDR3 sequences that differed by a single amino acid (Hamming distance 1) were grouped into clusters that potentially share antigen targets. Public clonotypes were tested for group enrichment with one-sided Fisher's exact tests after resampling groups to six samples, repeated ten times. The table was pulled from immuneACCESS by TCRdb, which kept in-frame rearrangements only. Such tables lose some clones; where checked, under half of the loss comes from unresolved V genes, and the rest has no known cause. V, J and clone size are taken as reported in that table, and D and trimming were inferred from the DNA itself. Counted in this sample were over 10,000 clones; roughly 87% of them appeared once. 25% to 30% of the sample goes to the ten largest clones.

General study outcomes and caveats: CND-RA repertoires showed more CMV-reactive and fewer influenza A-reactive CD8+ TCRbeta sequences than controls and other RA subtypes. After adjustment for age, less diverse and more clonal CD8+ TCRbeta repertoires appeared to be present in CND-RA patients than in other RA subtypes. Because no diagnostic samples were available, the TCR repertoire differences may partly reflect poor disease control over the years rather than being present at onset. No public clonotype enrichment survived Benjamini-Hochberg correction across the roughly 120,000 clonotypes tested. The authors read the apparently distinct set of enriched public clonotypes carried by CND-RA patients as support for a separate disease subset. The small size of the CND-RA cohort was acknowledged as a limitation of the study.

Including cysteine and phenylalanine, the CDR3 has 15 amino acids. CDR3 DNA only is kept here, 45 bases in frame from base 1. From a lookup of the germline V gene, CDR1 and CDR2 are MGHRA and YSYEKL. Between the V and J ends, shortened by 1 base and 1 base respectively, the junction contains 10 bases. A negative result on the clinical CCP2 antibody test was shown by CND-RA patients, and progression of joint destruction was observed despite active therapy. All CND-RA patients were characterized by typical joint destruction in wrists and ankles and by failure of conventional anti-rheumatic therapy. CND-RA patients were sampled not at diagnosis but after long disease histories, which in several cases spanned decades. Each patient provided 45 to 50 millilitres of EDTA-anticoagulated peripheral blood. Density gradient separation with Ficoll-Paque PLUS was used to isolate peripheral blood mononuclear cells. AutoMACS magnetic bead positive selection was used to isolate CD8+ cells from fresh or cryopreserved PBMCs, and flow cytometry was used to check purity. Nucleospin Tissue or Tissue XS kits were used for genomic DNA extraction, and quantification was performed on a Qubit 2.0 fluorometer.

The clonotype originates from a woman aged 30 to 49 with seronegative destructive rheumatoid arthritis. The material sequenced was CD8+ T cells from blood. The V gene is TRBV4-1 and the J gene is TRBJ1-1; 5 matching bases give a weak D call of TRBD1. The CDR3 protein is CASSQVGAENTEAFF. The DNA reads as follows: TGCGCCAGCAGCCAAGTAGGGGCAGAGAACACTGAAGCTTTCTTT.